This section outlines one T cell receptor (beta chain) sequence together with its context. Using immunoSEQ multiplex PCR, the repertoire was profiled, and TCRdb retains in-frame clones only, with some absent. Among some 460,000 clones listed, roughly 90% were seen once. The data originate from a study of blood T cell repertoires in COVID-19. Overall study context: Sources were T cells, B-cell-depleted T cells, or PBMCs; the material itself was cDNA or gDNA.

With 1 base removed from V and 4 bases from J, the gap between germline ends came to 20 bases. Germline CDR1 SGHRS, CDR2 YFSETQ. CDR3 length: 17 amino acids. The gene calls are TRBV5-1 and TRBJ2-5; D is perhaps TRBD1 (5 bases). This receptor was obtained from a young woman with acute or convalescent COVID-19. The sample was peripheral blood. The chain's CDR3 is CASSLRATGNWAETQYF. DNA for the CDR3: TGCGCCAGCAGCTTGAGGGCTACAGGCAACTGGGCAGAGACCCAGTACTTC.